This T cell receptor (beta chain) is from a study of T cells in Graves' hyperthyroidism and ophthalmopathy. Study-level results: In blood, most of the thyroid clonotypes expanded above 0.001 were also present. Median prediction lead before ophthalmopathy onset was 6.5 to 7 months with the model.

The CDR3 regions of TCR beta were amplified from RNA transcripts. HTBI primers were the set used in a first-round RT-PCR of the TCR CDR3. MiXCR was run by TCRdb on the multiplex PCR reads, yielding one entry per CDR3 protein. The sample carries nearly 600,000 distinct CDR3 sequences, around 14% recorded once. This clonotype was seen at least ten times. The target antigen is unknown. The TCR originated in a woman in her 30s with Graves' hyperthyroidism that later progressed to Graves' ophthalmopathy. Sequenced material: blood.

The CDR3 loop is CASSLEGSFHNEQFF. The CDR3 DNA is TGTGCCAGCAGCTTAGAGGGCAGCTTCCACAATGAGCAGTTCTTC. The chain joins TRBV7-2 to TRBJ2-1; D remains unclear. Trimming removed 1 base at V and 5 bases at J, with 12 bases between. Germline CDR1 SGHTA, CDR2 FQGNSA. There are 15 residues in the CDR3. The full variable domain, its missing parts supplied by reference TRBV7-2 and TRBJ2-1, is GAGVSQSPSNKVTEKGKDVELRCDPISGHTALYWYRQSLGQGLEFLIYFQGNSAPDKSGLPSDRFSAERTGGSVSTLTIQRTQQEDSAVYLCASSLEGSFHNEQFFGPGTRLTVL.